The next 14 T cell receptor beta chains were all read from a single sample in a study of beta chain features in type 1 diabetes. All of the isolated RNA was reverse transcribed, so expressed TCRB transcripts were sequenced. Using immunoSEQ multiplex PCR, the repertoire was profiled, and TCRdb retains in-frame clones only, with some absent. The sample records about 110,000 clones, about two fifths being singletons. The source material was stem cell memory CD4+ T cells from blood. These receptors were collected from a woman aged 18 to 35 in good health.

The rearrangement uses TRBV19 and TRBJ1-5; 7 bases are a match to TRBD1. V shed 5 bases and J 6 bases; nucleotides not matched to a gene: 13. The CDR3 extends over 16 amino acids. Per germline, CDR1 LNHDA and CDR2 SQIVND (reference sequence). The CDR3 here is CASSLGDSRRGQPQHF. The CDR3 region has the DNA TGTGCCAGTAGTTTGGGGGACAGTCGAAGGGGTCAGCCCCAGCATTTT.

The genes are TRBV5-1 and TRBJ1-3; TRBD1 is a possible D gene (5 bases). From germline, CDR1 is SGHRS and CDR2 YFSETQ. The V end was cut by 2 bases, the J end by 1 base, with 10 bases between. The CDR3 sequence is 15 residues long. CDR3 sequence: CASSFTGDSGNTIYF. The CDR3 DNA sequence: TGCGCCAGCAGCTTTACGGGGGATTCTGGAAACACCATATATTTT.

This clone has just a few counts. Additional DNA sequences in this sample encode the identical CDR3. V gene TRBV10-3 combines with J gene TRBJ2-5, with D unclear. V lost 3 bases and J lost 2, with 4 bases in between. CDR3 length equals 12 residues. The germline gives CDR1 ENHRY, CDR2 SYGVKD. CDR3 sequence: CAISDRQETQYF. In DNA form, the CDR3 reads TGTGCCATCAGTGACCGGCAAGAGACCCAGTACTTC.

This clone has a handful of counts. The chain recombines TRBV5-1 with TRBJ2-1, with 11 bases aligning to TRBD2. Trimming cost V 0 bases and J 8 bases; bases outside gene matches: 10. The V gene's germline CDR1 is SGHRS and CDR2 YFSETQ. This CDR3 has 17 amino acids. This chain's CDR3 is CASSLVVNSGRVHEQFF. CDR3 sequence (DNA): TGCGCCAGCAGCTTGGTAGTAAATAGCGGGAGGGTACATGAGCAGTTCTTC.

This clone was seen a handful of times. This chain uses TRBV7-2 with TRBJ2-3; a possible D gene is TRBD1 (6 bases). The V gene lost 6 bases and the J gene lost 10 bases, with 14 bases spanning the gap. CDR1 and CDR2 (germline): SGHTA, FQGNSA. This CDR3 is built from 12 residues. CDR3 DNA sequence: TGTGCCAGCAGTTCAGGGGTGGACGCGCAGTATTTT. This sequence encodes CASSSGVDAQYF.

This chain uses TRBV15 with TRBJ1-3; D is unclear. Trimming removed 1 base at V and 0 bases at J, with 7 bases between. This CDR3 has 15 amino acids. Per the germline V gene, CDR1 is LNHNV and CDR2 is YYDKDF (reference sequence). The CDR3 reads CATSRASDSGNTIYF. The CDR3 DNA reads as TGTGCCACCAGCAGAGCGAGTGACTCTGGAAACACCATATATTTT.

This clone came up a few times. J is TRBJ2-5 and V is TRBV7-7; a possible D gene is TRBD1 (6 bases). The CDR3 length is 11 residues. CDR1 is SSHAT, CDR2 FNYEAQ, per germline (reference sequence). CDR3: CASSRGETQYF. In nucleotides, the CDR3 is TGTGCTAGCTCGAGGGGGGAGACCCAGTACTTC.

This chain connects TRBV5-6 to TRBJ2-5; D is undetermined. The CDR3 is 15 residues long. Germline CDR1 is SGHDT and CDR2 is YYEEEE. Between the trimmed V and J ends, which lost 4 bases and 7 bases, there was a span of 20 bases. CDR3: CASSTARPLRRTQYF. CDR3 in DNA: TGTGCCAGCAGCACTGCGCGGCCCCTCCGGAGGACCCAGTACTTC.

This chain links TRBV4-3 with TRBJ2-1; 10 bases fit TRBD2. The V segment lost 4 bases and the J segment 3 bases; nucleotides outside the gene matches: 24. The germline V gene has CDR1 LGHNA and CDR2 YSLEER. This CDR3 has 22 residues. The CDR3 DNA is TGCGCCAGCAGCCCCTTATTTGGGGAGCGGGAGGGCCAATCCGATAGCTACAATGAGCAGTTCTTC. Translated: CASSPLFGEREGQSDSYNEQFF.

The chain combines TRBV7-9 with TRBJ1-5, with 7 bases lining up with TRBD1. The V segment lost 1 base and the J segment 7 bases; nucleotides outside the gene matches: 7. CDR1 is SEHNR, CDR2 FQNEAQ, per germline (reference sequence). The length of the CDR3 is 15 residues. CDR3 sequence: CASSLEGGAQQPQHF. The CDR3, as DNA: TGTGCCAGCAGCTTAGAAGGGGGCGCTCAGCAGCCCCAGCATTTT.

This chain links TRBV23-1 with TRBJ1-6; 10 bases fit TRBD1. TRBV23-1 is an ORF, with its function uncertain. The CDR3 runs 16 residues. The V segment lost 2 bases and the J segment 7 bases; nucleotides outside the gene matches: 5. The DNA of the CDR3 is TGCGCCAGCAGTCAAAGACAGGGGGCAGAGAATTCACCCCTCCACTTT. Translated: CASSQRQGAENSPLHF.

The chain recombines TRBV12-5 with TRBJ2-1; 9 positions match TRBD2. The CDR3 contains 14 residues. The germline CDR1 and CDR2 sequences are LGHNT and FRNRAP. Germline trimming cut 5 bases from V and 4 bases from J; bases unmatched to any gene: 3. CDR3 region: CASGRTSAYNEQFF. CDR3 nucleotide sequence: TGTGCTAGTGGTAGGACTAGCGCTTACAATGAGCAGTTCTTC.

This chain connects TRBV20-1 to TRBJ2-7; 8 bases align to TRBD2. The CDR3 contains 11 residues. V was clipped by 6 bases and J by 6 bases; unmatched bases: 4. Germline CDR1 is DFQATT and CDR2 is SNEGSKA (reference sequence). The CDR3 sequence is CSAATSGEQYF. The CDR3 nucleotides read TGCAGTGCGGCCACTAGCGGCGAGCAGTACTTC.

The chain uses TRBV7-3 and TRBJ2-3, with TRBD2 matching over 13 bases. V dropped 8 bases and J dropped 6; count of bases not matched to a gene: 5. Germline-derived CDR1 and CDR2 are SGHTA and FQGTGA. The CDR3 extends over 14 amino acids. The CDR3: CASRLAGGRDTQYF. The CDR3 region has the DNA TGTGCCAGCCGACTAGCGGGAGGTAGGGATACGCAGTATTTT.